Each of the 8 T cell receptor beta chains below was sequenced from the same sample in a study of T cells in Graves' hyperthyroidism and ophthalmopathy. RNA transcripts gave rise to amplified TCR beta CDR3 regions. The HTBI primer set drove a first-round RT-PCR of the TCR CDR3. Via MiXCR, TCRdb re-called the multiplex PCR reads, giving one row per CDR3 protein. The sample lists around 280,000 distinct CDR3 sequences; roughly 13% were seen once. The material sequenced was blood. The receptors here all came from a middle-aged woman with Graves' hyperthyroidism.

This chain connects TRBV25-1 to TRBJ1-1, with D perhaps matching TRBD1 (6 bases). The length of the CDR3 is 13 residues. Germline CDR1 is MGHDK and CDR2 is SYGVNS. CDR3: CYSRTAVNTEAFF. For the CDR3, the DNA is TGTTACTCACGGACAGCTGTGAACACTGAAGCTTTCTTT.

This clonotype was recorded at least ten times. The chain has TRBV7-9 and TRBJ2-3; TRBD2 matches at 10 bases. V was pared by 4 bases and J by 4 bases, with 5 bases of the junction left unmatched. CDR1 is SEHNR, CDR2 FQNEAQ, per germline (reference sequence). This CDR3 region has 15 residues. As DNA, the CDR3 is TGTGCCAGCAGCTCAGGACTAGCGGAGGCAGATACGCAGTATTTT. The encoded protein is CASSSGLAEADTQYF.

The chain combines TRBV7-9 with TRBJ1-1; unclear D gene. The CDR3 spans 15 residues. From germline, CDR1 is SEHNR and CDR2 FQNEAQ (reference sequence). Trimming removed 5 bases from V and 1 base from J, with 14 bases in between. CDR3 bases: TGTGCCAGCAGCCCTTTTAGGTCCCCGAACACTGAAGCTTTCTTT. Translating it yields CASSPFRSPNTEAFF.

This clonotype came up a few times. A much larger clone lies one base from this, so it may be a read error. J is TRBJ1-4 and V is TRBV28; D may be TRBD1 (5 bases). Germline CDR1 MDHEN, CDR2 SYDVKM. Trimming took 6 bases from V and 6 from J, leaving 14 bases between them. The CDR3 is 14 amino acids. CDR3: CASSDGRVDEKLFF. The CDR3 DNA follows: TGTGCCAGCAGCGACGGCAGGGTTGATGAAAAACTGTTTTTT.

Many counts were recorded for this clonotype. The chain uses TRBV6-1 and TRBJ1-5; D call uncertain. V was trimmed by 5 bases and J by 3 bases, leaving 11 bases between them. This CDR3 has 14 amino acids. Germline values: CDR1 MNHNS, CDR2 SASEGT. CDR3 loop: CASSYDGNNQPQHF. CDR3 coding DNA: TGTGCCAGCAGTTACGACGGGAACAATCAGCCCCAGCATTTT.

This clonotype was seen repeatedly, ten times or more. This chain uses TRBV2 with TRBJ2-7, with D maybe TRBD2 (6 bases). Per the germline V gene, CDR1 is SNHLY and CDR2 is FYNNEI. V dropped 5 bases and J dropped 7 bases, with 15 bases sitting between them. This CDR3 has 13 residues. CDR3 coding DNA: TGTGCCAGCAGTTCTACGGGGGTGGGAGAGCAGTACTTC. It is translated as CASSSTGVGEQYF.

At least ten counts were recorded for this clonotype. This rearrangement joins TRBV2 to TRBJ2-4; the match to TRBD1 covers 11 bases. The CDR3 is made up of 18 amino acids. The germline CDR1 and CDR2 sequences are SNHLY and FYNNEI. V shed 7 bases, J shed 0 bases, and the junction held 11 bases outside the gene matches. The CDR3 loop reads CASKGDRGGILAKNIQYF. The CDR3 DNA reads as TGTGCCAGCAAGGGGGACAGGGGGGGAATCCTAGCCAAAAACATTCAGTACTTC.

This clonotype was seen repeatedly, ten times or more. J is TRBJ2-1 and V is TRBV11-2, with 10 positions matching TRBD2. Unmatched junction bases numbered 3, after V lost 1 base and J lost 3 bases. There are 16 residues in the CDR3. Germline CDR1 SGHAT, CDR2 FQNNGV. The chain's CDR3 is CASSLVPSGSYNEQFF. The CDR3 DNA reads as TGTGCCAGCAGCTTAGTCCCTAGCGGGAGCTACAATGAGCAGTTCTTC.